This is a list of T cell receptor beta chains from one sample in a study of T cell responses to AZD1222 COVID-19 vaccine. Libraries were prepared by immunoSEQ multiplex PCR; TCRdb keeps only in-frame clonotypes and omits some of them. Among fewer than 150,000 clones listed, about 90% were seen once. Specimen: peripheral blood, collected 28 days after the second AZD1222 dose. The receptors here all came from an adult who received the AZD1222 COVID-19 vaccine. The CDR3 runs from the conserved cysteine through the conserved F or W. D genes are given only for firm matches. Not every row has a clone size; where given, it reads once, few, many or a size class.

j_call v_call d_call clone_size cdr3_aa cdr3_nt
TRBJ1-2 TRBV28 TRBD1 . CASKSGQGEGYTF TGTGCCAGCAAATCCGGACAGGGTGAGGGCTACACCTTC
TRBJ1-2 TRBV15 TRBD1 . CATSPREVDRVISYGYTF TGTGCCACCAGCCCACGTGAGGTGGACAGGGTAATCTCCTATGGCTACACCTTC
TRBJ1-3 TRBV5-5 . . CASSTTGLRGNTIYF TGTGCCAGCAGCACTACAGGGCTTAGGGGAAACACCATATATTTT
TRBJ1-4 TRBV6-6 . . CASSWSREKLFF TGTGCCAGCAGTTGGTCCAGGGAAAAACTGTTTTTT
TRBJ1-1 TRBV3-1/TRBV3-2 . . CASSQRVGTEAFF TGTGCCAGCAGCCAACGGGTTGGCACTGAAGCTTTCTTT
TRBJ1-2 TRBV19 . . CASSRRTAAQGGYTF TGTGCCAGTAGTCGGAGGACAGCCGCTCAAGGTGGCTACACCTTC
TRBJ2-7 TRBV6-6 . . CASSYAPDYEQYF TGTGCCAGCAGTTACGCCCCGGACTACGAGCAGTACTTC
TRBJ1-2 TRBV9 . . CASSALAGRAYGYTF TGTGCCAGCAGCGCCCTAGCGGGCAGGGCTTATGGCTACACCTTC
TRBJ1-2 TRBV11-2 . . CASSLRGENYGYTF TGTGCCAGCAGCCTACGGGGGGAGAACTATGGCTACACCTTC
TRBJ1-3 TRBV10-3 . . CAISERPEGYTIYF TGTGCCATCAGTGAGCGACCTGAGGGATACACCATATATTTT
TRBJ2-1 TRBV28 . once CASILAGASYNEQFF TGTGCCAGCATCCTCGCGGGGGCCTCCTACAATGAGCAGTTCTTC
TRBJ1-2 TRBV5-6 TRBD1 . CASSKPGTGGRGYTF TGTGCCAGCAGCAAGCCAGGGACAGGGGGCCGGGGCTACACCTTC
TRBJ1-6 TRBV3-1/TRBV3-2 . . CASSQGAGDNSPLHF TGTGCCAGCAGCCAAGGGGCAGGGGATAATTCACCCCTCCACTTT
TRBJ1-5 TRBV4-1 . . CASSPGGGYGWGQHF TGCGCCAGCAGCCCCGGAGGGGGGTATGGGTGGGGGCAGCATTTT
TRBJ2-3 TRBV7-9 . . CASSLGVEADTQYF TGTGCCAGCAGCTTAGGGGTCGAAGCAGATACGCAGTATTTT
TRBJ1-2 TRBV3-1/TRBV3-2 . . CASSQAATSITNTF TGTGCCAGCAGCCAAGCTGCTACCAGCATTACTAACACCTTC
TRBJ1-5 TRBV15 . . CATRAGGGNNQPQHF TGTGCCACCAGGGCTGGAGGGGGTAACAATCAGCCCCAGCATTTT
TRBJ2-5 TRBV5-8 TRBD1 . CASSSTGRETQYF TGTGCCAGCAGCTCGACAGGGCGAGAGACCCAGTACTTC
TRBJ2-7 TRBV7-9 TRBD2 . CASSLGVAGGYNEQYF TGTGCCAGCAGCTTAGGGGTAGCGGGAGGATACAACGAGCAGTACTTC
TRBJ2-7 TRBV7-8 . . CASSLVHEQYF TGTGCCAGCAGCTTAGTACACGAGCAGTACTTC
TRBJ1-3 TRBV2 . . CASSGRTATGNTIYF TGTGCCAGCAGTGGACGTACAGCCACTGGAAACACCATATATTTT
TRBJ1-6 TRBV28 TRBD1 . CASSLTLGGQGGNSPLHF TGTGCCAGCAGTTTAACTTTGGGCGGGCAGGGGGGTAATTCACCCCTCCACTTT
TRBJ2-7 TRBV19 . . CASSTPGDTAYEQYF TGTGCCAGTAGTACCCCGGGGGACACCGCCTACGAGCAGTACTTC
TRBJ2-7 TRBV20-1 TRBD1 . CSASRDRLAYEQYF TGCAGTGCTAGTAGGGACAGGTTAGCCTACGAGCAGTACTTC
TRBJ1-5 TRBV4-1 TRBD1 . CASSQDPWDRGNQPQHF TGCGCCAGCAGCCAAGACCCCTGGGACAGGGGCAATCAGCCCCAGCATTTT
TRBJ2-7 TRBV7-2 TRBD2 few CASSFSGGSYEQYF TGTGCCAGCAGCTTTTCGGGGGGCTCCTACGAGCAGTACTTC
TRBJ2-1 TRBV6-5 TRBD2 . CASSYGLAGLNEQFF TGTGCCAGCAGTTACGGCTTAGCGGGATTAAATGAGCAGTTCTTC
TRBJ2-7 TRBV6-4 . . CASSPPGRLLGEQYF TGTGCCAGCAGTCCTCCGGGACGCCTCCTCGGCGAGCAGTACTTC
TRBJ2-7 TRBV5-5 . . CASSLELWGEQYF TGTGCCAGCAGCTTGGAACTCTGGGGCGAGCAGTACTTC
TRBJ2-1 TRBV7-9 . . CASSLVLQGRDEQFF TGTGCCAGCAGCTTAGTGTTGCAGGGGCGCGATGAGCAGTTCTTC
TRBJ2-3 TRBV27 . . CASSLSPASTDTQYF TGTGCCAGCAGTTTATCGCCAGCGAGCACAGATACGCAGTATTTT
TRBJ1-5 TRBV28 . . CASSPDSRNQPQHF TGTGCCAGCAGTCCGGACAGCCGCAATCAGCCCCAGCATTTT
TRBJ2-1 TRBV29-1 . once CSVERGSSYNEQFF TGCAGCGTTGAACGGGGGTCGTCCTACAATGAGCAGTTCTTC
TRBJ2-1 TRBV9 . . CASSVVPRDEQFF TGTGCCAGCAGCGTAGTACCCCGGGATGAGCAGTTCTTC
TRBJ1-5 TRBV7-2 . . CASSLVEPGLSNQPQHF TGTGCCAGCAGCTTAGTTGAGCCGGGGCTTAGCAATCAGCCCCAGCATTTT
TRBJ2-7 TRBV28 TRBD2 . CASHPIPGTSGIYEQYF TGTGCCAGCCATCCGATCCCCGGGACTAGCGGGATTTACGAGCAGTACTTC
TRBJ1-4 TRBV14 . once CASSPLGEAGEKLFF TGTGCCAGCAGCCCCCTTGGGGAGGCAGGTGAAAAACTGTTTTTT
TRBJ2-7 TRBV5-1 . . CASSSLTTGSDEQYF TGCGCCAGCAGCTCCCTAACTACAGGTTCGGACGAGCAGTACTTC
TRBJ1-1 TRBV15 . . CATSRDRGRTYTEAFF TGTGCCACCAGCAGAGATAGGGGCAGGACTTACACTGAAGCTTTCTTT
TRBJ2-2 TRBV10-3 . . CAIKGDDTGELFF TGTGCCATCAAGGGGGACGACACCGGGGAGCTGTTTTTT
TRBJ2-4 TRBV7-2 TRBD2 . CASSPQRERNIQYF TGTGCCAGCAGCCCGCAGCGGGAGCGAAACATTCAGTACTTC
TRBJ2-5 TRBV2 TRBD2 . CASRLAGAQETQYF TGTGCCAGCAGACTAGCGGGGGCCCAAGAGACCCAGTACTTC
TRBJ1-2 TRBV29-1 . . CSVRPQEYYGYTF TGCAGCGTACGACCACAGGAGTACTATGGCTACACCTTC
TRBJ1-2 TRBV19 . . CASSIISGWKDGYTF TGTGCCAGTAGTATCATCTCAGGGTGGAAGGATGGCTACACCTTC
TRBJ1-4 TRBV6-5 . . CASRVPGATNEKLFF TGTGCCAGCAGGGTTCCAGGGGCAACTAATGAAAAACTGTTTTTT
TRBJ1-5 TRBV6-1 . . CASSDTGLQKHF TGTGCCAGCAGTGACACCGGACTTCAAAAGCATTTT
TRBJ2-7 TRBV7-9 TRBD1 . CASSKQGYEQYF TGTGCCAGCAGTAAACAGGGGTACGAGCAGTACTTC
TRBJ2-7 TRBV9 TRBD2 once CASSVSGGRAYEQYF TGTGCCAGCAGCGTCAGCGGGGGAAGGGCCTACGAGCAGTACTTC
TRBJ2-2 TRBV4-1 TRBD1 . CASSRQDRDTGELFF TGCGCCAGCAGCCGGCAGGACAGGGACACCGGGGAGCTGTTTTTT
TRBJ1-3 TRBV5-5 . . CASSFSGVSGNTIYF TGTGCCAGCAGCTTTTCAGGGGTCTCTGGAAACACCATATATTTT
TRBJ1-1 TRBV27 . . CASSLGNRDQAFF TGTGCCAGCAGTCTGGGAAACAGGGATCAAGCTTTCTTT
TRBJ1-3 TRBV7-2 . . CASSNRVSGNTIYF TGTGCCAGCAGCAACAGGGTCTCTGGAAACACCATATATTTT
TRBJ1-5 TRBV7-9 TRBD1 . CASSFGWDRGNQPQHF TGTGCCAGCAGCTTCGGGTGGGACAGGGGCAATCAGCCCCAGCATTTT
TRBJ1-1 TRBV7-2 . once CASSSLRFTEAFF TGTGCCAGCAGTTCGCTCAGGTTCACTGAAGCTTTCTTT
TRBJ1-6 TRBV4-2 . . CASGKTGLNSPLHF TGTGCCAGCGGAAAGACAGGACTAAATTCACCCCTCCACTTT
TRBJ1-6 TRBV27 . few CASSSHRITNSPLHF TGTGCCAGCAGTTCCCACCGGATAACAAATTCACCCCTCCACTTT
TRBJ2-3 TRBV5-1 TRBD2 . CASSLEGGRGDTQYF TGCGCCAGCAGCTTGGAGGGCGGGAGGGGCGATACGCAGTATTTT
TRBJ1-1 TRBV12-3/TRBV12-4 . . CASSLAGTLEAFF TGTGCCAGCAGTTTAGCAGGGACACTTGAAGCTTTCTTT
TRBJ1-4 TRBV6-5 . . CASSYSGMTNEKLFF TGTGCCAGCAGTTACTCGGGGATGACGAATGAAAAACTGTTTTTT
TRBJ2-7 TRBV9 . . CASSVEEDSSYEQYF TGTGCCAGCAGCGTAGAGGAGGACAGCTCCTACGAGCAGTACTTC